This TCR beta chain originates from a study of T cells in Graves' hyperthyroidism and ophthalmopathy. RNA transcripts were the template for amplifying TCR beta CDR3 regions. The HTBI primer set drove a first-round RT-PCR of the TCR CDR3. TCRdb re-called the multiplex PCR reads through MiXCR, storing one row per CDR3 protein. The sample has approximately 210,000 distinct CDR3 sequences; 17% are singletons. As regards this clonotype: What it binds is not known.

CDR3 length: 16 residues. V lost 6 bases, J lost 4 bases, and 10 bases stayed unmatched. Study-level results: Blood also showed most of the thyroid clonotypes that were expanded above 0.001. Progression to ophthalmopathy was predicted a median of 6.5 months early.

Graves' hyperthyroidism was deemed stable absent ophthalmopathy progression within 18 months. Diagnostic assessment was based on clinical symptoms, serum thyroxine and TRAb, thyroid ultrasound and orbital computed tomography. This clonotype was sampled from a man aged 50 to 59 with Graves' hyperthyroidism. The sequencing sample was made of blood. The rearrangement links TRBV12-3 or TRBV12-4 to TRBJ2-1, with TRBD2 matching 9 bases. This CDR3 reads CASSSTTSGLYNEQFF. The DNA for the CDR3 is TGTGCCAGCAGCTCTACCACTAGCGGGCTTTACAATGAGCAGTTCTTC.